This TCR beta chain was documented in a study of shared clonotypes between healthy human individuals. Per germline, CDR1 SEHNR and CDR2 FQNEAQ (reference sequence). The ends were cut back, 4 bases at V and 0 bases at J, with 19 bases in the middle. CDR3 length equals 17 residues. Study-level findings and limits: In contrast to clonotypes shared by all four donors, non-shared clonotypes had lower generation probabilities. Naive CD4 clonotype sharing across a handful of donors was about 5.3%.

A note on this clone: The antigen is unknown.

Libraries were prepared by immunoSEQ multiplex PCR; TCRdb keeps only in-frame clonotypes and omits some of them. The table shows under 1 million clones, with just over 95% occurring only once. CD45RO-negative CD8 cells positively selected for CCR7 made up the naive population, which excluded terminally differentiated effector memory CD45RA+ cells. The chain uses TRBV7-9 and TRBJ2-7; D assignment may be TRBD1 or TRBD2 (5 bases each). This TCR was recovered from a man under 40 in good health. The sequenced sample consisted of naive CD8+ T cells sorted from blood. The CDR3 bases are TGTGCCAGCAGCTCGGAAAAGTTCGGGACGGACTCCTACGAGCAGTACTTC. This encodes CASSSEKFGTDSYEQYF.